These 5 T cell receptor beta chains were all obtained from the same sample, sequenced in a study of shared clonotypes between healthy human individuals. The protocol was immunoSEQ multiplex PCR, while the TCRdb copy is restricted to in-frame clones and leaves out a portion. The sample has under 2,500,000 clones; 95% are singletons. Sequenced: naive CD4+ T cells sorted from blood. Subset here: CD45RA+ positively selected. The receptor source for this set is a man between 18 and 35 years old in good health.

This clone was observed once. The chain couples TRBV7-6 to TRBJ2-5, with TRBD2 as a possible D gene (5 bases). Germline CDR1 is SGHVS and CDR2 is FNYEAQ. V lost 5 bases and J 5 bases, leaving 21 bases between the germline ends. The CDR3 covers 16 residues. The CDR3 bases are TGTGCCAGCAGCCCAAGGGCGGGTGTAGGGCGTGAGACCCAGTACTTC. It codes for CASSPRAGVGRETQYF.

This chain joins TRBV30 and TRBJ1-1, with D possibly being TRBD1 (6 bases). The CDR3 runs 15 residues. Trimming removed 2 bases at V and 0 bases at J, with 13 bases between. Germline lookup yields CDR1 GTSNPN and CDR2 SVGIG (reference sequence). CDR3 bases: TGTGCCTGGAGTTCTTCAGGGGTTATGAACACTGAAGCTTTCTTT. It specifies CAWSSSGVMNTEAFF.

The genes are TRBV18 and TRBJ2-2; tentatively, D is TRBD2 (5 bases). The CDR3 runs 13 residues. Germline V gives CDR1 KGHSH, CDR2 LQKENI. The V end was cut by 6 bases, the J end by 4 bases, with 9 bases between. The DNA of the CDR3 is TGTGCCAGCTCCTTTGGACTCACCGGGGAGCTGTTTTTT. This sequence encodes CASSFGLTGELFF.

The genes are TRBV7-2 and TRBJ1-2; no definite D call. This CDR3 comprises 14 residues. Germline CDR1 SGHTA, CDR2 FQGNSA. Trimming took 2 bases from V and 5 from J, leaving 12 bases between them. CDR3: CASSLTRDSYGYTF. The CDR3 DNA is TGTGCCAGCAGCTTAACTCGGGATTCATATGGCTACACCTTC.

J is TRBJ2-2 and V is TRBV7-3; 7 bases align to TRBD1. Germline V gene data show CDR1 as SGHTA and CDR2 as FQGTGA. This CDR3 comprises 15 residues. J lost 2 bases, V lost 5 bases, and 5 bases had no gene match. CDR3 loop: CASSHGTVNTGELFF. CDR3 nucleotides: TGTGCCAGCAGCCATGGGACAGTAAACACCGGGGAGCTGTTTTTT.